This T cell receptor beta chain was recorded in a study of CD4 T cells in relation to SARS-CoV-2 and coronaviruses. Study-level background: After roughly ten days of antigen culture, PBMC TCR beta CDR3s were sequenced.

Of note for this clone: The antigen is unknown.

V gave up 0 bases and J gave up 0 bases; unmatched junction bases: 3. Germline values: CDR1 WNHNN, CDR2 SYGVQD (reference sequence). This CDR3 is built from 16 residues. Produced via immunoSEQ multiplex PCR; TCRdb's table is partial and in-frame only. The sample includes about 43,000 clones, over 75% of them seen just once. The sequencing input was naive CD4+ T cells from PBMCs, cultured in vitro. This sample's subset: naive CD4+ T cells isolated by negative enrichment. The clonotype comes from an adult with COVID-19. The rearrangement joins TRBV10-1 to TRBJ2-3, with 7 bases aligning to TRBD2. The CDR3 sequence is CASSESLADSTDTQYF. In DNA, the CDR3 is TGCGCCAGCAGTGAGTCCCTAGCGGATAGCACAGATACGCAGTATTTT.